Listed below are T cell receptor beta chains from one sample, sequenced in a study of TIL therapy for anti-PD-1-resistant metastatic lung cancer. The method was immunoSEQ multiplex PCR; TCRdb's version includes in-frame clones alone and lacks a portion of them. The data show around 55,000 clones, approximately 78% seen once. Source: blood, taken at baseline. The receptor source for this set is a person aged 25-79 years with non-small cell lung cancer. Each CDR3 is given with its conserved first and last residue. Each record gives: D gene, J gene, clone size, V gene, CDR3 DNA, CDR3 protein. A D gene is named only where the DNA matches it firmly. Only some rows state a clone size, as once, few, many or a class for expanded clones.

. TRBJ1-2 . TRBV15 TGTGCCACCAGCAGCCCGGGGGCTCTAGAAGGCTACACCTTC CATSSPGALEGYTF
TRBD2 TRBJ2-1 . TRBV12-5 TGTGCTAGTGTCCCCAACAGCGGGGGGTCTGGTGAGCAGTTCTTC CASVPNSGGSGEQFF
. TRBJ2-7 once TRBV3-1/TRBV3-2 TGTGCCAGCAGCCAAGAAAACTCAGAGTTAACCTACGAGCAGTACTTC CASSQENSELTYEQYF
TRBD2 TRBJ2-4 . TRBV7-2 TGTGCCAGCAGCTTGGGGAGCGGGGGGGCCCGCATTCAGTACTTC CASSLGSGGARIQYF
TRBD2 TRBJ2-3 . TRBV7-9 TGTGCCAGCAGCCAACTAGCGGGGGGCGGCACAGATACGCAGTATTTT CASSQLAGGGTDTQYF
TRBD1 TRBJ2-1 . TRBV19 TGTGCCAGTACCTCCGGGACAGGGGGCTTCAATGAGCAGTTCTTC CASTSGTGGFNEQFF
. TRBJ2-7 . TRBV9 TGTGCCAGCAGCACCAGAGGAGGGGGCGGTTGGGACGAGCAGTACTTC CASSTRGGGGWDEQYF
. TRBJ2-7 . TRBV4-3 TGCGCCAGCAAGACAGCTTTAGGCGGGTCCTACGAGCAGTACTTC CASKTALGGSYEQYF
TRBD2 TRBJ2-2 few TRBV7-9 TGTGCCAGCACCGGCTGGCGGGGGGGCACCGGGGAGCTGTTTTTT CASTGWRGGTGELFF
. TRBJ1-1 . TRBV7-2 TGTGCCAGCAGTTTGGGGATGGGTGAAACTGAAGCTTTCTTT CASSLGMGETEAFF
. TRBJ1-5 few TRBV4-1 TGCGCCAGCAGCCAAGACGGGGGGATAGGCAATCAGCCCCAGCATTTT CASSQDGGIGNQPQHF
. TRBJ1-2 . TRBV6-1 TGTGCCAGCAGTGAAGATCCGGGGAGGGAGGGCTACACCTTC CASSEDPGREGYTF
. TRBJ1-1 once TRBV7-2 TGTGCCAGCAGCTTCGCAGGGGAAAGCACTGAAGCTTTCTTT CASSFAGESTEAFF
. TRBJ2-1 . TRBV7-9 TGTGCCGTGTCCGGAGCCAGCTCCTACAATGAGCAGTTCTTC CAVSGASSYNEQFF
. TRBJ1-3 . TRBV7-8 TGTGCCAGCACCCCGAGACTTCGGACGGAATCTGGAAACACCATATATTTT CASTPRLRTESGNTIYF
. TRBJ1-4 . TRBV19 TGTGCCAGTAGTATCGGGGGTAAAAAACTGTTTTTT CASSIGGKKLFF
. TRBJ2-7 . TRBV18 TGTGCCAGCTCATCGGACCTTTCATACGAGCAGTACTTC CASSSDLSYEQYF
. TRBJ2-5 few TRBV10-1 TGCGCCAGCAGTGAGTCGGGGGAGACCCAGTACTTC CASSESGETQYF
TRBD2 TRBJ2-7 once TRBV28 TGTGCCAGCAGTAGAGCGGGAGGGCCTTACGAGCAGTACTTC CASSRAGGPYEQYF
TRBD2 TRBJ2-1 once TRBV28 TGTGCCAGCAGTCCTACCCTAGCGGGAGGCCTTGGTGAGCAGTTCTTC CASSPTLAGGLGEQFF
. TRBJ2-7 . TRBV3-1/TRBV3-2 TGTGCCAGCAGCCCGACGAGGAGCCGGGCCTCCTACGAGCAGTACTTC CASSPTRSRASYEQYF
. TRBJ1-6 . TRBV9 TGTGCCAGCAGCGTAGATAGAACAGGGAAAGGCTCACCCCTCCACTTT CASSVDRTGKGSPLHF
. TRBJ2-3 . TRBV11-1 TGTGCCAGCAGCCCTCCCGGGGGCGATACGCAGTATTTT CASSPPGGDTQYF
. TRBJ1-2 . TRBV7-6 TGTGCCAGCAGCCCATCTTGGTCTCGGGAGTATGGCTACACCTTC CASSPSWSREYGYTF
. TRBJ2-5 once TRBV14 TGTGCCAGCAGCCAAGACCGAACTCCAGTCGCGACCCAGTACTTC CASSQDRTPVATQYF
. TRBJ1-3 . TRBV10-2 TGCGCCAGCAGTGGATCAGGGAGGTCTGGAAACACCATATATTTT CASSGSGRSGNTIYF
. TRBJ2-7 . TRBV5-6 TGTGCCAGCAGCTTGGGGACGGACGAGCAGTACTTC CASSLGTDEQYF
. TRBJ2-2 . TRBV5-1 TGCGCCAGCAGCTTGGCCTTTTCGGGAATTAATAATTTCGGGGAGCTGTTTTTT CASSLAFSGINNFGELFF
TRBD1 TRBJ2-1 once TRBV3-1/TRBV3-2 TGTGCCAGCAGGCATGACAGGGGGGCCTACAATGAGCAGTTCTTC CASRHDRGAYNEQFF
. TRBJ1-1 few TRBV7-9 TGTGCCAGCAGCTTAGGGGAGGGCACTGAAGCTTTCTTT CASSLGEGTEAFF
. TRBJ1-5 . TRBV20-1 TGCAGTGTTGCGGGCAATCAGCCCCAGCATTTT CSVAGNQPQHF
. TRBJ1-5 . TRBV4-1 TGCGCCAGCAGCCAAGAGACGGGTTCATGGCCCCAGCATTTT CASSQETGSWPQHF
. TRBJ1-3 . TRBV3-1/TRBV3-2 TGTGCCAGCAGCCATTCCCTTGCCACCATATATTTT CASSHSLATIYF
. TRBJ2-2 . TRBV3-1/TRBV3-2 TGTGCCAGCAGCCAGACCACGGGAGACACCGGGGAGCTGTTTTTT CASSQTTGDTGELFF
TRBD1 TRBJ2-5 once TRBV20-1 TGCAGTGCTAGTCCAAACAGGGGGCGACAAGAGACCCAGTACTTC CSASPNRGRQETQYF
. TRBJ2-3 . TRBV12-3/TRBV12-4 TGTGCCAGCAATATTATAGCGACAGATACGCAGTATTTT CASNIIATDTQYF
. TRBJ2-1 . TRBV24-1 TGTGCCACCAGTGATTGGGGGAAGGAGCAGTTCTTC CATSDWGKEQFF
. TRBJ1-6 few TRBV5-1 TGCGCCAGCAGCTTGGCCGTCCAGGCATCACCCCTCCACTTT CASSLAVQASPLHF
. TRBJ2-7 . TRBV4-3 TGCGCCAGCAGCCAAGGGTCGACAAGCTTGGACGAGCAGTACTTC CASSQGSTSLDEQYF
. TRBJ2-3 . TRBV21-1 TGTGCCAGCAGCAAAGAAATAAGTCGGGACAGGGCCTTTGCGGGACTATGCACAGATACGCAGTATTTT CASSKEISRDRAFAGLCTDTQYF
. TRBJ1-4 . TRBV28 TGTGCCAGCAGTTTAGGGCATGTCCGTAGTAATGAAAAACTGTTTTTT CASSLGHVRSNEKLFF
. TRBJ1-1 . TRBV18 TGTGCCAGCTCACCCTGGCGGTGGACTGAAGCTTTCTTT CASSPWRWTEAFF
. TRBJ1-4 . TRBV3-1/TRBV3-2 TGTGCCAGCAGCTGGGGGTCGGCAACTAATGAAAAACTGTTTTTT CASSWGSATNEKLFF
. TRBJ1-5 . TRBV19 TGTGCCAGTAGTCTCTACAGGGGCAATCAGCCCCAGCATTTT CASSLYRGNQPQHF
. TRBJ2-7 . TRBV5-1 TGCGCCAGCAGCTTGGCCCTAGTATCCCGACCTTACGAGCAGTACTTC CASSLALVSRPYEQYF
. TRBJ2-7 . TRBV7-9 TGTGCCAGCAGCTCTCAACTCGGGCGAGGAGGCGAGCAGTACTTC CASSSQLGRGGEQYF
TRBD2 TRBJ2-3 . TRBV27 TGTGCCAGCGCTCTAGCGGGAGCGGGAACAGATACGCAGTATTTT CASALAGAGTDTQYF
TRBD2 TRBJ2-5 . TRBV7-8 TGTGCCAGCAGCTCCCCTGAGGGCCGGGGGGAAGAGACCCAGTACTTC CASSSPEGRGEETQYF
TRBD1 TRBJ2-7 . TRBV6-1 TGTGCCAGCAGTGACAGGGGCATAAGCGTCCCTCAGGGGGCCCGGGAGCAGTACTTC CASSDRGISVPQGAREQYF
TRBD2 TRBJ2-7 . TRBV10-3 TGTGCCATCAGTGCGGGACTAGCGGGGGGCTACGAGCAGTACTTC CAISAGLAGGYEQYF
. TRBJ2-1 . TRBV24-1 TGTGCCACCAGTGATTCGACCAACAATGAGCAGTTCTTC CATSDSTNNEQFF
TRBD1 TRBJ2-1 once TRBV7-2 TGTGCCAGCAGCCCCAGACAGGGACGCGTCAATGAGCAGTTCTTC CASSPRQGRVNEQFF
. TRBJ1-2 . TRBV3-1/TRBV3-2 TGTGCCAGCAGCCCCCTCCAGGGGGGCTACACCTTC CASSPLQGGYTF
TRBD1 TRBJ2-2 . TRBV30 TGTGCCTGGGACAGGGTAAACACCGGGGAGCTGTTTTTT CAWDRVNTGELFF
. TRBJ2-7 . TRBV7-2 TGTGCCAGCAGCTTTTCGGCAGCGGAGTTCTACGAGCAGTACTTC CASSFSAAEFYEQYF